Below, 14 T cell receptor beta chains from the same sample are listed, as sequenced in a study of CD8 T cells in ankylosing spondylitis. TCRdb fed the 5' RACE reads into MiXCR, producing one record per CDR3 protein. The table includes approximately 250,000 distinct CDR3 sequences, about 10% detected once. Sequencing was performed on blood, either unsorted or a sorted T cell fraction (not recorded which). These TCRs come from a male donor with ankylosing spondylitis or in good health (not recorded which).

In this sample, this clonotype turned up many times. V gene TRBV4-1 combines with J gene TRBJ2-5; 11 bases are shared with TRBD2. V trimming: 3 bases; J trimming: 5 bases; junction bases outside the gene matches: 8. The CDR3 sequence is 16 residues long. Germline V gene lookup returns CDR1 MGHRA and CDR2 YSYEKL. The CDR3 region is CASSQGLAVVRETQYF. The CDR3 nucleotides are TGCGCCAGCAGCCAGGGACTAGCGGTTGTACGGGAGACCCAGTACTTC.

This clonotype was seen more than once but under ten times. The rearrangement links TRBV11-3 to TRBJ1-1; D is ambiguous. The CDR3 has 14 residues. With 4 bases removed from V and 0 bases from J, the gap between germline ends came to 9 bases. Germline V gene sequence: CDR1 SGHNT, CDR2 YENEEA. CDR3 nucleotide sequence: TGTGCCAGCAGCTCCAGGACCCTGAACACTGAAGCTTTCTTT. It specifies CASSSRTLNTEAFF.

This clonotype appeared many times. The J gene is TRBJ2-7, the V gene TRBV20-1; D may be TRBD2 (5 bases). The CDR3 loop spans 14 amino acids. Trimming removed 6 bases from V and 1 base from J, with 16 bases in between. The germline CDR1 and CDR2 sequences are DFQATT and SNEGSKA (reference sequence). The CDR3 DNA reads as TGCAGTGCGGCGGTAGGAGGCGGGTCCTACGAGCAGTACTTC. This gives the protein CSAAVGGGSYEQYF.

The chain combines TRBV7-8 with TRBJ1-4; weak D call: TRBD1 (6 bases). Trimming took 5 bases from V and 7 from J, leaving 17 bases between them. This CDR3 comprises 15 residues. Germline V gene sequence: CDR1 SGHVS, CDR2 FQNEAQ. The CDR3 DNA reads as TGTGCCAGCAGCGCATCGACAGGCTCGGTTGAAAAACTGTTTTTT. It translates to CASSASTGSVEKLFF.

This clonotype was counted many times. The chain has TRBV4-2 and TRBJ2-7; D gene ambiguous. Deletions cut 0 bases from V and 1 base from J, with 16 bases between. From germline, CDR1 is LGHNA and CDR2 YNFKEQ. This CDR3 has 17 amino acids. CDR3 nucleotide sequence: TGTGCCAGCAGCCAAGATATCGGTCTCGTCCGTTCCTACGAGCAGTACTTC. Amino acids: CASSQDIGLVRSYEQYF.

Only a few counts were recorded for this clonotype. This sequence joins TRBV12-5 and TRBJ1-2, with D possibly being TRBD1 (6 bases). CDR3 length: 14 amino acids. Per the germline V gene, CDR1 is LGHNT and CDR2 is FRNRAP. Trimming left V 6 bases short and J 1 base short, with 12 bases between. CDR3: CASGLGQSNYGYTF. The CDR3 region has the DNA TGTGCTAGTGGCCTAGGACAGAGTAACTATGGCTACACCTTC.

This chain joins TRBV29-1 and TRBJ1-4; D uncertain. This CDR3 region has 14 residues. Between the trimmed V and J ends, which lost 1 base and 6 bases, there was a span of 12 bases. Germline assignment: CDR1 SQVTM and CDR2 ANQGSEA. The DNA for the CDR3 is TGCAGCGTTGAAGCCCGTAAAGAAGATGAAAAACTGTTTTTT. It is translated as CSVEARKEDEKLFF.

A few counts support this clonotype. CDR3 residues: CAWGTGENTGELFF. In DNA form, the CDR3 reads TGTGCCTGGGGGACAGGGGAAAACACCGGGGAGCTGTTTTTT. The chain joins TRBV30 to TRBJ2-2; TRBD1 aligns across 10 bases. V shed 5 bases, J shed 2 bases, and the junction held 2 bases outside the gene matches. The germline CDR1 and CDR2 sequences are GTSNPN and SVGIG (reference sequence). The CDR3 extends over 14 amino acids.

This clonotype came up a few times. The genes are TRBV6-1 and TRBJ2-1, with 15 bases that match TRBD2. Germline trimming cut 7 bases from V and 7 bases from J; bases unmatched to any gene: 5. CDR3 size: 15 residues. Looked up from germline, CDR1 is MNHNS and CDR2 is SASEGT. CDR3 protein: CASTGLAGGSNEQFF. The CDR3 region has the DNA TGTGCCAGCACAGGACTAGCGGGGGGGAGTAATGAGCAGTTCTTC.

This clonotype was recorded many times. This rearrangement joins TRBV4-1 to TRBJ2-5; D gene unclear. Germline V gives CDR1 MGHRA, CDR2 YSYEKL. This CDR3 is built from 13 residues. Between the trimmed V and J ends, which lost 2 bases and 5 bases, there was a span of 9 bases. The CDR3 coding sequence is TGCGCCAGCAGCCAACGGGTCTGGGAGACCCAGTACTTC. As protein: CASSQRVWETQYF.

The CDR3 DNA reads as TGTGCCAGCGGCAGACAGGGTGCCACCGGGGAGCTGTTTTTT. Encoded protein: CASGRQGATGELFF. The chain combines TRBV6-1 with TRBJ2-2; 7 nucleotides agree with TRBD1. Germline-derived CDR1 and CDR2 are MNHNS and SASEGT. J lost 4 bases, V lost 8 bases, and 7 bases had no gene match. The CDR3 loop spans 14 amino acids.

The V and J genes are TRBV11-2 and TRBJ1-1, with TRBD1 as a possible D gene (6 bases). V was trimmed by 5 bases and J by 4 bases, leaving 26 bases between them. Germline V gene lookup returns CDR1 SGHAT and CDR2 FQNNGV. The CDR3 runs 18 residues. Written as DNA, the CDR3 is TGTGCCAGCAGCCTCCGGGGGGCTAGCTTCTCCATGGGCACTGAAGCTTTCTTT. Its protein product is CASSLRGASFSMGTEAFF.

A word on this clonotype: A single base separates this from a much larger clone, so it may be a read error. Written as DNA, the CDR3 is TGCAGTGCTAGAAATGCGGGACTAGCGGGAGGCTACAATGGGCAGTTCTTC. This sequence encodes CSARNAGLAGGYNGQFF. J is TRBJ2-1 and V is TRBV20-1; TRBD2 agrees at 15 bases. The CDR3 is made up of 17 amino acids. Germline V gene sequence: CDR1 DFQATT, CDR2 SNEGSKA (reference sequence).

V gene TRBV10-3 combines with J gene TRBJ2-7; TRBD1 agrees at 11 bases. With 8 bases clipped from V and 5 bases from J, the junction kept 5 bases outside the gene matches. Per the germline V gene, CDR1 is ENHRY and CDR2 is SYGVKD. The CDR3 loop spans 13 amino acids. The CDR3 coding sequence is TGTGCCATCGGGACAGGGGGTAGAAACGAGCAGTACTTC. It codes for CAIGTGGRNEQYF.